This T cell receptor (beta chain) was obtained from a study of T cells in Graves' hyperthyroidism and ophthalmopathy. The TCR beta CDR3 regions underwent amplification using RNA transcripts as the source. The HTBI set primed first-round TCR CDR3 RT-PCR. One entry per CDR3 protein results from TCRdb running MiXCR on the multiplex PCR reads. The sample lists 250,000 to 350,000 distinct CDR3 sequences; around a sixth were seen once. With a duration under 2 months, the hyperthyroidism was newly diagnosed in patients aged 18 to 65. This clonotype was seen repeatedly, ten times or more. This CDR3 spans 15 amino acids. J gave up 4 bases and V 4 bases, and 9 bases lay outside the gene matches. Germline CDR1 and CDR2: SGHRS and YFSETQ.

V and J are TRBV5-1 and TRBJ2-7; 9 positions agree with TRBD1. Sequencing input: blood. This TCR derives from a man aged 25-45 years with Graves' hyperthyroidism. The CDR3 spells CASSPSGTGWYEQYF. Here the CDR3 DNA reads TGCGCCAGCAGCCCCAGCGGGACAGGGTGGTACGAGCAGTACTTC.